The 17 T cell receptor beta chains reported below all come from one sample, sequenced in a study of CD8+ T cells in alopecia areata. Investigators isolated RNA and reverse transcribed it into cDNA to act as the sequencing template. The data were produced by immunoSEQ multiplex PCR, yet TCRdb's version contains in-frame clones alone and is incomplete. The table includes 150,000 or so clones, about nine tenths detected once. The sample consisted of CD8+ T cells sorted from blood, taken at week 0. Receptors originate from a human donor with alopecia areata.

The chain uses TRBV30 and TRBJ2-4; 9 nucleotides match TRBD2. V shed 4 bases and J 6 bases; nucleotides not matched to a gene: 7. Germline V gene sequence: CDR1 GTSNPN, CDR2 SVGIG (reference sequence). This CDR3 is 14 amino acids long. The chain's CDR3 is CAWMPAGGGNIQYF. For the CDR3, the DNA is TGTGCCTGGATGCCAGCGGGGGGCGGAAACATTCAGTACTTC.

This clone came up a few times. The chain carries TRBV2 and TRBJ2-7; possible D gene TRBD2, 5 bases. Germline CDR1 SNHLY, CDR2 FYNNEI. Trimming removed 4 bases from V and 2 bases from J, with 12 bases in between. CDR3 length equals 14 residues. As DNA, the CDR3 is TGTGCCAGCAGTGGGAGGACGGTAGCCTACGAGCAGTACTTC. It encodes CASSGRTVAYEQYF. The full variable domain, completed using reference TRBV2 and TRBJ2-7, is EPEVTQTPSHQVTQMGQEVILRCVPISNHLYFYWYRQILGQKVEFLVSFYNNEISEKSEIFDDQFSVERPDGSNFTLKIRSTKLEDSAMYFCASSGRTVAYEQYFGPGTRLTVT.

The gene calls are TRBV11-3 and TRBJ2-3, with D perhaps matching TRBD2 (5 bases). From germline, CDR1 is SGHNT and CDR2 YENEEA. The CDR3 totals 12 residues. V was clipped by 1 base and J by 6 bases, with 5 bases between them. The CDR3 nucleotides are TGTGCCAGCAGCTTAGGAGGGGATACGCAGTATTTT. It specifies CASSLGGDTQYF.

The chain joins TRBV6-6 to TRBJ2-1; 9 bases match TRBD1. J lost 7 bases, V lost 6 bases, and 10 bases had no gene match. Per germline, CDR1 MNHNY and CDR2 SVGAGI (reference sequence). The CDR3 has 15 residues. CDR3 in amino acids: CASSLFSGTGNEQFF. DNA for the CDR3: TGTGCCAGCAGCCTCTTCTCCGGGACAGGGAATGAGCAGTTCTTC.

The CDR3 DNA reads TGTGCCAGCAGCTTGGTTCGAAAGGGTTCACCCGGGGAGCTGTTTTTT. It codes for CASSLVRKGSPGELFF. This sequence joins TRBV5-6 and TRBJ2-2; unclear D gene. The CDR3 loop spans 16 amino acids. Deletions cut 0 bases from V and 6 bases from J, with 15 bases between. CDR1 and CDR2 from the germline V gene are SGHDT and YYEEEE.

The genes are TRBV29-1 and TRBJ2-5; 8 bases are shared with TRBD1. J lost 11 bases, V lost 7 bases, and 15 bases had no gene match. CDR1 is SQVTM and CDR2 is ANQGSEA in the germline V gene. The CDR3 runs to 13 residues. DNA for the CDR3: TGCAGCGCCTTCGACAGGGGAAAGGGGGAGCAGTACTTC. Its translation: CSAFDRGKGEQYF.

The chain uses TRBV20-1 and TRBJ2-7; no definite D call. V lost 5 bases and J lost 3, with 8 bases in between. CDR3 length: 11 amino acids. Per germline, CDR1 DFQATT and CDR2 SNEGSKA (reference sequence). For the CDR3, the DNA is TGCAGTGCTCTAATCGGCTACGAGCAGTACTTC. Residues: CSALIGYEQYF.

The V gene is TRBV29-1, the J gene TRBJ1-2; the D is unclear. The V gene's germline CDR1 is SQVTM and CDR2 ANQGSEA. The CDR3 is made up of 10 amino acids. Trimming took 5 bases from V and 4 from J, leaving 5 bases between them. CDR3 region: CSVPAYGYTF. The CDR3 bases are TGCAGCGTTCCGGCCTATGGCTACACCTTC.

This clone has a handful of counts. DNA of the CDR3: TGTGCCAGCAGCTTGGGCAGGGAAGACATTCAGTACTTC. It codes for CASSLGREDIQYF. The chain employs TRBV7-9 and TRBJ2-4; D is possibly TRBD1 (5 bases). Germline V gene lookup returns CDR1 SEHNR and CDR2 FQNEAQ (reference sequence). CDR3 length: 13 residues. The ends were cut back, 3 bases at V and 8 bases at J, with 11 bases in the middle.

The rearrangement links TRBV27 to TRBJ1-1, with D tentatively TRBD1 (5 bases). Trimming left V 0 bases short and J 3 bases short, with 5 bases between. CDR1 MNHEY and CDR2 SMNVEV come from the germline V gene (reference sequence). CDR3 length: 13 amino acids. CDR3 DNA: TGTGCCAGCAGTTTATCAGGGGACACTGAAGCTTTCTTT. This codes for CASSLSGDTEAFF.

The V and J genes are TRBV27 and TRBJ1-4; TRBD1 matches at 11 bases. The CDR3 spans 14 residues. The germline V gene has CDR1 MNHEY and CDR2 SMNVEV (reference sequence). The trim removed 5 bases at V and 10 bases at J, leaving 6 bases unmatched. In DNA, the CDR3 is TGTGCCAGCAGTCATGGACAGGGGGCGTCAAAACTGTTTTTT. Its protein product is CASSHGQGASKLFF.

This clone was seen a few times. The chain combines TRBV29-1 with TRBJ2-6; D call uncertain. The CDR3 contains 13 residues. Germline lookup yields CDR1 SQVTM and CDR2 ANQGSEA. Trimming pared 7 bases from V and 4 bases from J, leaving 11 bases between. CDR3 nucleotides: TGCAGCGACCAAGAGCCAGGGGCCAACGTCCTGACTTTC. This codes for CSDQEPGANVLTF.

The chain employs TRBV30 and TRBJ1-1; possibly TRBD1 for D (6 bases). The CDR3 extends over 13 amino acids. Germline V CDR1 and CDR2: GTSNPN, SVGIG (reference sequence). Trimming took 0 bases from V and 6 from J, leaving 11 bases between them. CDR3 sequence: CAWSVGGVAEAFF. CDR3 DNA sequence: TGTGCCTGGAGTGTGGGGGGCGTCGCTGAAGCTTTCTTT.

Written as DNA, the CDR3 is TGCGCCAGCGACTACAGGGATCGGTCCGGGGAGCTGTTTTTT. Its protein is CASDYRDRSGELFF. The chain employs TRBV23-1 and TRBJ2-2; tentatively, D is TRBD1 (6 bases). TRBV23-1 has ORF status, its function being uncertain. The CDR3 length is 14 residues. The ends were cut back, 8 bases at V and 6 bases at J, with 16 bases in the middle.

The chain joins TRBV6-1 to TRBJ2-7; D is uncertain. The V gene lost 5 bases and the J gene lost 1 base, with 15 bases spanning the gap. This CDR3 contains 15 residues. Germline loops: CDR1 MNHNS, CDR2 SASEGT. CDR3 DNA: TGTGCCAGCAGTAAGGGTTACAGTACTTCCTACGAGCAGTACTTC. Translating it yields CASSKGYSTSYEQYF.

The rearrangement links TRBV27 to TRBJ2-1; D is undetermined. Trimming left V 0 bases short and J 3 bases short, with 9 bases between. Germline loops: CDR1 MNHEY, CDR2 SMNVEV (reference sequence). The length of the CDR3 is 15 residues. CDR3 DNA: TGTGCCAGCAGTTTATCGACCGGAGACTACAATGAGCAGTTCTTC. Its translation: CASSLSTGDYNEQFF.

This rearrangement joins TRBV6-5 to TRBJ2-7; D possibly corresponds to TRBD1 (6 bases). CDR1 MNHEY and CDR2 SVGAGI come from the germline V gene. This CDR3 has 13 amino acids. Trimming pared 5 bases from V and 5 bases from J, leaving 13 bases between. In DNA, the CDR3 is TGTGCCAGCAGTATAACAGGGCCCAACGAGCAGTACTTC. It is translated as CASSITGPNEQYF.